Below are 21 T cell receptor beta chains sequenced from a single sample in a study of T cells in Graves' hyperthyroidism and ophthalmopathy. Amplification of TCR beta CDR3 regions used RNA as the template. First-round RT-PCR with HTBI primers amplified the TCR CDR3 region. TCRdb redid the calling of the multiplex PCR reads with MiXCR, one entry per CDR3 protein. This sample has roughly 170,000 distinct CDR3 sequences, with 9.4% found just once. The source material was blood. These receptors all come from a woman younger than 35 with Graves' hyperthyroidism that later progressed to Graves' ophthalmopathy.

The chain combines TRBV7-9 with TRBJ1-5; D is possibly TRBD1 (5 bases). The germline V gene encodes CDR1 SEHNR and CDR2 FQNEAQ (reference sequence). V lost 0 bases, J lost 12 bases, and 9 bases lay in between. The CDR3 runs 12 residues. The CDR3 DNA sequence: TGTGCCAGCAGCTTAGCAGGGGAGGACCAGCATTTT. Amino acid sequence: CASSLAGEDQHF.

J is TRBJ2-5 and V is TRBV28; D gene unclear. V gave up 5 bases and J gave up 4 bases, with 14 bases separating them. The CDR3 consists of 14 residues. Germline CDR1 reads MDHEN; CDR2 reads SYDVKM. In DNA, the CDR3 is TGTGCCAGCAGTCCCGGATCAAGTCGAGAGACCCAGTACTTC. Protein: CASSPGSSRETQYF. Drawing the rest from reference TRBV28 and TRBJ2-5, the complete variable domain is DVKVTQSSRYLVKRTGEKVFLECVQDMDHENMFWYRQDPGLGLRLIYFSYDVKMKEKGDIPEGYSVSREKKERFSLILESASTNQTSMYLCASSPGSSRETQYFGPGTRLLVL.

At least ten counts were recorded for this clonotype. This sequence joins TRBV2 and TRBJ1-6; TRBD1 might be the D (6 bases). V shed 7 bases and J shed 5 bases, with 12 bases lying between them. This CDR3 is 14 amino acids long. Germline values: CDR1 SNHLY, CDR2 FYNNEI. CDR3 sequence reads: CASKGQTDNSPLHF. CDR3 bases: TGTGCCAGCAAAGGACAGACTGATAATTCACCCCTCCACTTT.

This clonotype was seen many times. V and J are TRBV25-1 and TRBJ1-1; D gene uncertain. The ends were cut back, 1 base at V and 2 bases at J, with 8 bases in the middle. The CDR3 totals 14 residues. Germline loops: CDR1 MGHDK, CDR2 SYGVNS. The CDR3 coding sequence is TGTGCCAGCAGTGAATTCGGCTTCAACACTGAAGCTTTCTTT. It encodes CASSEFGFNTEAFF.

CDR3 sequence reads: CASSLRPPRAGQETQYF. CDR3 DNA sequence: TGTGCCAGCAGTTTAAGGCCCCCTAGGGCAGGTCAAGAGACCCAGTACTTC. The chain has TRBV27 and TRBJ2-5, with unresolved D. The CDR3 is 17 amino acids. V lost 2 bases, J lost 2 bases, and 18 bases lay in between. From germline, CDR1 is MNHEY and CDR2 SMNVEV (reference sequence).

This clonotype was recorded many times. The chain uses TRBV27 and TRBJ2-1, with 7 bases lining up with TRBD2. The germline V gene encodes CDR1 MNHEY and CDR2 SMNVEV (reference sequence). CDR3 length: 16 residues. The ends lost 4 bases at V and 3 bases at J; junction bases unmatched: 9. The CDR3 nucleotides read TGTGCCAGCAGTTCTACCCCCTCGGGGGGCTACAATGAGCAGTTCTTC. This gives the protein CASSSTPSGGYNEQFF.

This clonotype was seen repeatedly, ten times or more. The chain recombines TRBV6-2 or TRBV6-3 with TRBJ1-4; D is uncertain. V was trimmed by 6 bases and J by 4 bases, leaving 9 bases between them. CDR3 length equals 13 residues. The germline CDR1 and CDR2 sequences are MNHEY and SVGEGT. CDR3 sequence (DNA): TGTGCCAGCAGGACAAGAAATAATGAAAAACTGTTTTTT. Translating gives CASRTRNNEKLFF.

This clonotype was detected many times. The chain uses TRBV20-1 and TRBJ2-2; 8 bases match TRBD2. This CDR3 comprises 13 residues. From germline, CDR1 is DFQATT and CDR2 SNEGSKA (reference sequence). The trim removed 3 bases at V and 8 bases at J, leaving 5 bases unmatched. CDR3 nucleotide sequence: TGCAGTGCTAGCGGGAGGGCCCTGGGGGAGCTGTTTTTT. Translated: CSASGRALGELFF.

This clonotype was picked up many times. This chain links TRBV6-2 or TRBV6-3 with TRBJ2-1; 7 bases fit TRBD1. Germline trimming cut 6 bases from V and 1 base from J; bases unmatched to any gene: 3. The CDR3 extends over 14 amino acids. Germline V gives CDR1 MNHEY, CDR2 SVGEGT. Here the CDR3 DNA reads TGTGCCAGCAGCAGGGACAGATCCTACAATGAGCAGTTCTTC. It is translated as CASSRDRSYNEQFF.

This clonotype was seen many times. V is TRBV11-2 and J is TRBJ2-7; D remains unclear. V was cut by 3 bases and J by 4 bases, with 7 bases left in between. The CDR3 has 12 amino acids. CDR1 and CDR2 from the germline V gene are SGHAT and FQNNGV. CDR3 coding DNA: TGTGCCAGCAGCTTGGCGGAATACGAGCAGTACTTC. It is translated as CASSLAEYEQYF.

This clonotype was observed a handful of times. CDR3 protein: CASSELVGKVYEQYF. The CDR3 nucleotides read TGTGCCAGCAGTGAATTGGTGGGGAAGGTCTACGAGCAGTACTTC. The chain combines TRBV25-1 with TRBJ2-7; D remains unclear. The CDR3 consists of 15 residues. The germline V gene encodes CDR1 MGHDK and CDR2 SYGVNS. The ends were cut back, 1 base at V and 3 bases at J, with 13 bases in the middle.

This clonotype was picked up a small number of times. V is TRBV9 and J is TRBJ1-3; D call uncertain. CDR3 length: 16 amino acids. Trimming took off 0 bases at V and 1 base at J, with 11 bases between the two ends. Germline loops: CDR1 SGDLS, CDR2 YYNGEE. CDR3 in DNA: TGTGCCAGCAGCGTAGCTAAGGACGTTTCTGGAAACACCATATATTTT. Its protein product is CASSVAKDVSGNTIYF.

CDR3 in amino acids: CASSITLGATNEKLFF. CDR3 in DNA: TGTGCCAGTAGTATTACCTTGGGAGCAACTAATGAAAAACTGTTTTTT. The J gene is TRBJ1-4, the V gene TRBV19; D remains ambiguous. The CDR3 contains 16 residues. Germline V gives CDR1 LNHDA, CDR2 SQIVND (reference sequence). The ends were cut back, 3 bases at V and 0 bases at J, with 11 bases in the middle. Full variable domain (rest looked up from reference TRBV19 and TRBJ1-4): DGGITQSPKYLFRKEGQNVTLSCEQNLNHDAMYWYRQDPGQGLRLIYYSQIVNDFQKGDIAEGYSVSREKKESFPLTVTSAQKNPTAFYLCASSITLGATNEKLFFGSGTQLSVL.

This chain connects TRBV19 to TRBJ2-7; 9 nucleotides line up with TRBD2. Germline CDR1 and CDR2: LNHDA and SQIVND (reference sequence). J lost 4 bases, V lost 0 bases, and 16 bases had no gene match. CDR3 length equals 19 residues. This CDR3 reads CASSIDPPTSGPWGYEQYF. The CDR3, as DNA: TGTGCCAGTAGTATAGATCCCCCCACTAGCGGGCCTTGGGGGTACGAGCAGTACTTC.

This clonotype has a count of ten or more. This sequence joins TRBV5-6 and TRBJ2-7; no reliable D call. The ends were cut back, 2 bases at V and 3 bases at J, with 12 bases in the middle. The germline CDR1 and CDR2 sequences are SGHDT and YYEEEE. CDR3 length equals 14 residues. The DNA of the CDR3 is TGTGCCAGCAGCTTCTACGGGCCAGTCTACGAGCAGTACTTC. The encoded protein is CASSFYGPVYEQYF.

With regard to this clonotype: This may stem from a read error, because a much larger clone lies one nucleotide away. The rearrangement links TRBV6-5 to TRBJ1-6, with a tentative D call TRBD1 (5 bases). The CDR3 covers 18 residues. Germline V gene sequence: CDR1 MNHEY, CDR2 SVGAGI. The DNA for the CDR3 is TGTGCCGGCAGTTACTCGAATCGGGGGAGCTCCTATAATTCACCCCTCCACTTT. It yields the protein CAGSYSNRGSSYNSPLHF.

In its sample, this clonotype was seen many times. The chain links TRBV6-1 to TRBJ2-3; no definite D call. V lost 5 bases and J 4 bases, leaving 13 bases between the germline ends. CDR1 is MNHNS, CDR2 SASEGT, per germline. This CDR3 comprises 14 residues. DNA for the CDR3: TGTGCCAGCAGTTCGAATGCGGCGGCAGATACGCAGTATTTT. Amino acids: CASSSNAAADTQYF.

Worth noting for this clonotype: This may stem from a read error, because a much larger clone lies one nucleotide away. The chain recombines TRBV30 with TRBJ1-2; a weak D match, TRBD1 (6 bases). The CDR3 is 16 amino acids. Germline V CDR1 and CDR2: GTSNPN, SVGIG (reference sequence). CDR3 nucleotides: TGTGCCTGGACTAAGGGCGGCGGGGGCCTCGGCTATGGCCACACCTTC. Translation: CAWTKGGGGLGYGHTF. The full variable domain, with the rest looked up from reference TRBV30 and TRBJ1-2, is SQTIHQWPATLVQPVGSPLSLECTVEGTSNPNLYWYRQAAGRGLQLLFYSVGIGQISSEVPQNLSASRPQDRQFILSSKKLLLSDSGFYLCAWTKGGGGLGYGHTFGSGTRLTVV.

This clonotype was counted only a few times. The chain employs TRBV19 and TRBJ2-6, with a weak D call TRBD1 (6 bases). Germline V gives CDR1 LNHDA, CDR2 SQIVND (reference sequence). With 6 bases removed from V and 3 bases from J, the gap between germline ends came to 12 bases. This CDR3 has 15 residues. Written as DNA, the CDR3 is TGTGCCAGTAGCCCCACAGGGATTGGGGCCAACGTCCTGACTTTC. Protein: CASSPTGIGANVLTF.

The sample holds many counts of this clonotype. The chain recombines TRBV2 with TRBJ2-7; 11 bases agree with TRBD2. The CDR3 totals 13 residues. CDR1 SNHLY and CDR2 FYNNEI come from the germline V gene. J was trimmed by 3 bases and V by 7 bases; bases with no gene match: 2. CDR3 coding DNA: TGTGCCAGCACAACTAGCGGGGGCTACGAGCAGTACTTC. Its protein product is CASTTSGGYEQYF.

This clonotype showed up many times. The chain links TRBV19 to TRBJ1-1; 8 bases are shared with TRBD1. The V segment lost 6 bases and the J segment 1 base; nucleotides outside the gene matches: 10. Germline V gene data show CDR1 as LNHDA and CDR2 as SQIVND (reference sequence). CDR3 length: 16 amino acids. In DNA, the CDR3 is TGTGCCAGTAGCCTCCTTTGGACAGGGACGAACACTGAAGCTTTCTTT. This codes for CASSLLWTGTNTEAFF.